The 31 T cell receptor beta chains given below trace back to one sample, sequenced in a study of a mutant IDH1 vaccine in newly diagnosed glioma. No antigen has been assigned to these receptors. Time point in this sample: week 5, during vaccination. One vaccine dose held 300 ug of mutant IDH1 20-mer peptide and came with topical imiquimod. Assay used: immunoSEQ multiplex PCR; TCRdb lists only in-frame clones, some missing. Found here are 38,000 or so clones, 80% to 95% of them singletons; the top ten hold approximately 2.4%. The sample here was PBMCs, taken from a glioma patient whose treatment included an IDH1 peptide vaccine. The receptors here all came from a man aged 45-60 years with glioma.

This chain joins TRBV7-2 and TRBJ2-2; D remains ambiguous. The CDR3 has 15 residues. V was trimmed by 2 bases and J by 1 base, leaving 8 bases between them. The germline V gene has CDR1 SGHTA and CDR2 FQGNSA. Written as DNA, the CDR3 is TGTGCCAGCAGCTTACGGCCCATGAACACCGGGGAGCTGTTTTTT. It yields the protein CASSLRPMNTGELFF.

The chain combines TRBV7-9 with TRBJ2-1; D perhaps matches TRBD1 (6 bases). The germline CDR1 and CDR2 sequences are SEHNR and FQNEAQ (reference sequence). V was trimmed by 5 bases and J by 7 bases, leaving 18 bases between them. The CDR3 has 15 amino acids. The CDR3, as DNA: TGTGCCAGCAGCGTTATTCAGGGGACGTGGAATGAGCAGTTCTTC. This sequence encodes CASSVIQGTWNEQFF.

The rearrangement joins TRBV28 to TRBJ2-5, with no clear D. Germline-derived CDR1 and CDR2 are MDHEN and SYDVKM. V shed 3 bases and J shed 2 bases, with 10 bases lying between them. The CDR3 is 14 residues long. CDR3 amino acids: CASSFPNSQETQYF. In nucleotides, the CDR3 is TGTGCCAGCAGTTTCCCCAACTCACAAGAGACCCAGTACTTC.

CDR3 sequence: CASSPQVGARTEAFF. In DNA form, the CDR3 reads TGTGCCAGTAGCCCGCAGGTGGGGGCTCGGACTGAAGCTTTCTTT. The chain couples TRBV19 to TRBJ1-1, with D possibly being TRBD1 (6 bases). Trimming took off 6 bases at V and 5 bases at J, with 19 bases between the two ends. CDR1 and CDR2 (germline): LNHDA, SQIVND (reference sequence). This CDR3 region has 15 residues. Variable domain in full (rest from reference TRBV19 and TRBJ1-1): DGGITQSPKYLFRKEGQNVTLSCEQNLNHDAMYWYRQDPGQGLRLIYYSQIVNDFQKGDIAEGYSVSREKKESFPLTVTSAQKNPTAFYLCASSPQVGARTEAFFGQGTRLTVV.

The chain combines TRBV5-1 with TRBJ2-7; tentatively, D is TRBD1 (6 bases). Germline V gene lookup returns CDR1 SGHRS and CDR2 YFSETQ. The CDR3 is 12 residues long. The V and J ends lost 4 bases and 2 bases respectively, with 7 bases between them. Here the CDR3 DNA reads TGCGCCAGCAGCGGGGACACCTACGAGCAGTACTTC. This translates into CASSGDTYEQYF.

The chain has TRBV5-4 and TRBJ1-1, with TRBD1 matching over 8 bases. V lost 3 bases to trimming and J lost 5 bases; unmatched junction nucleotides: 9. Germline V CDR1 and CDR2: SGHNT, YYREEE (reference sequence). The CDR3 consists of 15 residues. The CDR3 DNA reads as TGTGCCAGCAGCTCCCTAGACAGGGGTGGGACTGAAGCTTTCTTT. Protein: CASSSLDRGGTEAFF.

CDR3 in DNA: TGCGCCAGCAGCCGAGGGACTTACAATGAGCAGTTCTTC. It encodes CASSRGTYNEQFF. The chain has TRBV4-1 and TRBJ2-1; TRBD2 is a possible D gene (6 bases). V dropped 4 bases and J dropped 4 bases, with 8 bases sitting between them. The CDR3 loop spans 13 amino acids. Germline CDR1 MGHRA, CDR2 YSYEKL.

V is TRBV10-1 and J is TRBJ2-5; a weak D match, TRBD1 (6 bases). The V and J ends lost 4 bases and 9 bases respectively, with 12 bases between them. CDR3 length: 12 amino acids. Germline CDR1 is WNHNN and CDR2 is SYGVQD (reference sequence). The CDR3 protein is CASSATKGAQYF. As DNA, the CDR3 is TGCGCCAGCAGTGCCACGAAGGGGGCCCAGTACTTC.

The chain has TRBV9 and TRBJ2-3; the D is unclear. This CDR3 contains 14 residues. The germline V gene encodes CDR1 SGDLS and CDR2 YYNGEE. V lost 3 bases, J lost 6 bases, and 14 bases lay in between. The CDR3 nucleotides are TGTGCCAGCAGCGGACGGAACGAGATGGATACGCAGTATTTT. It is translated as CASSGRNEMDTQYF.

J is TRBJ2-1 and V is TRBV2; 11 nucleotides align to TRBD2. The CDR3 is 15 amino acids. Germline CDR1 is SNHLY and CDR2 is FYNNEI. The V gene end was trimmed by 5 bases and the J gene end by 7 bases; junction bases not matched to a gene: 7. As DNA, the CDR3 is TGTGCCAGCAGTCTTAGCGGGGGGGGAAGGAATGAGCAGTTCTTC. This gives the protein CASSLSGGGRNEQFF.

The chain carries TRBV7-8 and TRBJ1-2, with 7 bases identical to TRBD1. In germline, CDR1 is SGHVS, CDR2 FQNEAQ. Trimming cost V 3 bases and J 2 bases; bases outside gene matches: 3. This CDR3 has 14 residues. The CDR3 sequence: CASSLTGQNYGYTF. The CDR3 DNA is TGTGCCAGCAGCTTGACAGGGCAGAACTATGGCTACACCTTC.

This sequence joins TRBV19 and TRBJ2-2; D is perhaps TRBD2 (5 bases). V was clipped by 6 bases and J by 6 bases, with 20 bases between them. Looked up from germline, CDR1 is LNHDA and CDR2 is SQIVND (reference sequence). CDR3 length: 16 amino acids. The chain's CDR3 is CASRGRLTASSGELFF. The CDR3 DNA is TGTGCCAGTAGAGGGAGACTTACAGCGTCGTCCGGGGAGCTGTTTTTT.

The rearrangement links TRBV2 to TRBJ2-1; the match to TRBD2 covers 9 bases. Germline values: CDR1 SNHLY, CDR2 FYNNEI. J gave up 7 bases and V 5 bases, and 12 bases lay outside the gene matches. There are 16 residues in the CDR3. CDR3 loop: CASSWLIAGVSNEQFF. The CDR3 DNA follows: TGTGCCAGCAGTTGGCTGATAGCGGGAGTATCTAATGAGCAGTTCTTC. The full variable domain, rest sourced from reference TRBV2 and TRBJ2-1, is EPEVTQTPSHQVTQMGQEVILRCVPISNHLYFYWYRQILGQKVEFLVSFYNNEISEKSEIFDDQFSVERPDGSNFTLKIRSTKLEDSAMYFCASSWLIAGVSNEQFFGPGTRLTVL.

The genes are TRBV9 and TRBJ1-1; 7 bases line up with TRBD1. This CDR3 comprises 14 residues. After removal of 6 bases from V and 0 bases from J, the junction contained 5 bases not matched to a gene. The V gene's germline CDR1 is SGDLS and CDR2 YYNGEE. CDR3 in amino acids: CASILTGMNTEAFF. CDR3 in DNA: TGTGCCAGCATCTTGACAGGGATGAACACTGAAGCTTTCTTT.

As for this clone: One end of the junction is discordant with germline, which a read error may explain. The chain employs TRBV30 and TRBJ1-2; 8 nucleotides agree with TRBD1. Germline CDR1 is GTSNPN and CDR2 is SVGIG (reference sequence). This CDR3 comprises 13 residues. CDR3 in amino acids: CAWSRTGNMRVVF. The CDR3 bases are TGTGCCTGGAGTAGGACAGGGAATATGCGGGTAGTTTTC.

This clone was counted a few times. The chain links TRBV9 to TRBJ2-4, with TRBD1 as a possible D gene (6 bases). This CDR3 has 13 residues. CDR1 SGDLS and CDR2 YYNGEE come from the germline V gene. V shed 10 bases and J shed 3 bases, with 14 bases lying between them. The CDR3 spells CASGAGVKNIQYF. The CDR3 DNA sequence: TGTGCCTCCGGGGCAGGGGTCAAAAACATTCAGTACTTC.

J is TRBJ1-5 and V is TRBV2, with 7 bases that match TRBD1. Germline V gene sequence: CDR1 SNHLY, CDR2 FYNNEI. The CDR3 extends over 14 amino acids. V lost 7 bases and J lost 6; bases outside the gene matches: 9. For the CDR3, the DNA is TGTGCCAGCACTCGACAGGGATCTCTTCAGCCCCAGCATTTT. Protein product: CASTRQGSLQPQHF.

The chain employs TRBV15 and TRBJ1-5; tentative D call: TRBD1 (5 bases). CDR3 length equals 16 residues. V gave up 0 bases and J gave up 3 bases, with 12 bases separating them. Germline CDR1 is LNHNV and CDR2 is YYDKDF (reference sequence). The CDR3 DNA sequence: TGTGCCACCAGCAGAGATTGGCAGGGACCCAATCAGCCCCAGCATTTT. As protein: CATSRDWQGPNQPQHF.

The chain employs TRBV14 and TRBJ2-5; D is possibly TRBD2 (5 bases). The CDR3 runs to 11 residues. V was clipped by 4 bases and J by 9 bases, with 9 bases between them. Looked up from germline, CDR1 is SGHDN and CDR2 is FVKESK. The CDR3 region is CASSPRRAQYF. The CDR3 DNA reads TGTGCCAGCAGCCCCCGGCGGGCCCAGTACTTC. Full variable domain (remainder filled in from reference TRBV14 and TRBJ2-5): EAGVTQFPSHSVIEKGQTVTLRCDPISGHDNLYWYRRVMGKEIKFLLHFVKESKQDESGMPNNRFLAERTGGTYSTLKVQPAELEDSGVYFCASSPRRAQYFGPGTRLLVL.

J is TRBJ2-7 and V is TRBV7-9; the match to TRBD1 covers 9 bases. Looked up from germline, CDR1 is SEHNR and CDR2 is FQNEAQ (reference sequence). The CDR3 contains 14 residues. V trimming: 5 bases; J trimming: 2 bases; junction bases outside the gene matches: 4. CDR3 loop: CASSPGDRAYEQYF. The CDR3 DNA sequence: TGTGCCAGCAGCCCAGGGGACAGGGCCTACGAGCAGTACTTC.

This chain connects TRBV11-1 to TRBJ1-1, with 7 bases aligning to TRBD1. The germline CDR1 and CDR2 sequences are SGHAT and FQDESV (reference sequence). Unmatched junction bases numbered 5, after V lost 0 bases and J lost 7 bases. This CDR3 contains 14 residues. The CDR3 reads CASSLAHRGNEAFF. The CDR3 coding sequence is TGTGCCAGCAGCTTAGCGCACAGGGGAAATGAAGCTTTCTTT.

Concerning this clone: The same CDR3 arises from other DNA sequences in this sample as well. This chain's CDR3 is CASSLVGTVTYEQYF. CDR3 bases: TGTGCCAGCAGCTTGGTCGGGACAGTGACCTACGAGCAGTACTTC. The chain is built from TRBV5-6 and TRBJ2-7, with 7 nucleotides matching TRBD1. This CDR3 contains 15 residues. Germline values: CDR1 SGHDT, CDR2 YYEEEE. Germline trimming cut 0 bases from V and 2 bases from J; bases unmatched to any gene: 5.

Note on this clone: One end of the junction does not line up with germline, which may come from a read error. V and J are TRBV7-3 and TRBJ2-3; 7 nucleotides align to TRBD1. The CDR3 runs 14 residues. The germline V gene has CDR1 SGHTA and CDR2 FQGTGA. The CDR3, as DNA: TGTGCCAGCAGCCTAACAACAGGGGTAGATACGCAGTATTTT. Translated, it gives CASSLTTGVDTQYF.

The chain combines TRBV19 with TRBJ2-1; D not certain. V lost 5 bases to trimming and J lost 9 bases, with 11 bases between them. The CDR3 runs to 12 residues. Germline V lookup: CDR1 LNHDA, CDR2 SQIVND (reference sequence). The CDR3 DNA is TGTGCCAGTAGTGAGTTCCGAGGTGAGCAGTTCTTC. This translates into CASSEFRGEQFF.

V usage is TRBV5-5 and J usage is TRBJ2-7; 8 nucleotides match TRBD1. V lost 4 bases to trimming and J lost 0 bases; unmatched junction nucleotides: 3. The CDR3 is made up of 14 amino acids. From germline, CDR1 is SGHKS and CDR2 YYEKEE (reference sequence). The DNA for the CDR3 is TGTGCCAGCAGCAAACAGGGGGGCTCCTACGAGCAGTACTTC. As protein: CASSKQGGSYEQYF.

Here the CDR3 DNA reads TGTGCCAGTACCCCAGGCCGGCCCCACAATGAGCAGTTCTTC. It is translated as CASTPGRPHNEQFF. V gene TRBV19 combines with J gene TRBJ2-1, with no clear D. This CDR3 is 14 amino acids long. Germline V CDR1 and CDR2: LNHDA, SQIVND (reference sequence). Trimming removed 7 bases from V and 5 bases from J, with 15 bases in between.

The rearrangement links TRBV27 to TRBJ2-7; maybe TRBD2 (6 bases). Germline V gene sequence: CDR1 MNHEY, CDR2 SMNVEV (reference sequence). Trimming stripped 5 bases from V and 6 bases from J, with 11 bases between. This CDR3 is built from 12 residues. CDR3 in amino acids: CASSPKGGEQYF. CDR3 sequence (DNA): TGTGCCAGCAGTCCTAAGGGAGGCGAGCAGTACTTC.

This chain uses TRBV15 with TRBJ2-7, with D maybe TRBD2 (7 bases). The V end was cut by 0 bases, the J end by 0 bases, with 9 bases between. CDR1 LNHNV and CDR2 YYDKDF come from the germline V gene (reference sequence). This CDR3 spans 15 amino acids. CDR3 in amino acids: CATSRERGLSYEQYF. DNA for the CDR3: TGTGCCACCAGCAGAGAGCGGGGGCTCTCCTACGAGCAGTACTTC.

V is TRBV28 and J is TRBJ1-2; D is unclear. This CDR3 is 13 amino acids long. Germline V lookup: CDR1 MDHEN, CDR2 SYDVKM. The germline V and J ends were trimmed by 2 bases and 0 bases, with 4 bases remaining between them. The CDR3 DNA reads TGTGCCAGCAGTTTAGTCTCTAACTATGGCTACACCTTC. It codes for CASSLVSNYGYTF.

The V and J genes are TRBV27 and TRBJ2-3; no definite D call. The CDR3 has 12 amino acids. The ends were cut back, 5 bases at V and 6 bases at J, with 9 bases in the middle. In germline, CDR1 is MNHEY, CDR2 SMNVEV (reference sequence). This CDR3 reads CASSTRLDTQYF. CDR3 nucleotide sequence: TGTGCCAGCAGTACCCGGTTGGATACGCAGTATTTT.

CDR3 bases: TGTGCCAGCAGGACACAGGACCCTTATACCTTTACCTACGAGCAGTACTTC. This gives the protein CASRTQDPYTFTYEQYF. The chain recombines TRBV28 with TRBJ2-7; tentative D call: TRBD1 (5 bases). V dropped 6 bases and J dropped 2 bases, with 23 bases sitting between them. CDR3 size: 17 residues. The germline V gene encodes CDR1 MDHEN and CDR2 SYDVKM.